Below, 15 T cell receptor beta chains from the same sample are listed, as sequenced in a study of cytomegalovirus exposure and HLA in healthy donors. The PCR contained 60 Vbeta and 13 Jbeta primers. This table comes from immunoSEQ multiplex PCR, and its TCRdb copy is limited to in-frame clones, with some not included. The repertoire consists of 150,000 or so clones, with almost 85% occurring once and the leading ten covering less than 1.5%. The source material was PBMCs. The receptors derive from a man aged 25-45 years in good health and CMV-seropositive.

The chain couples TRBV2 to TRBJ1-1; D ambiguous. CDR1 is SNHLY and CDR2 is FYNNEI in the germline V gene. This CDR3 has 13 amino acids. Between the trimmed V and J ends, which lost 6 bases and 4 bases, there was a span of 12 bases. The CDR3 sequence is CASSADGGTEAFF. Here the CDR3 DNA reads TGTGCCAGCAGCGCCGATGGAGGCACTGAAGCTTTCTTT.

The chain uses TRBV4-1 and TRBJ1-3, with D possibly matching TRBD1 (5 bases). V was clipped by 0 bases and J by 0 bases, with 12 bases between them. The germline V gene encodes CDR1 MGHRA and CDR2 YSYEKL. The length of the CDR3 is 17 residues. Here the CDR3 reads CASSQDQGGASGNTIYF. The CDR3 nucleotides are TGCGCCAGCAGCCAAGATCAGGGAGGCGCCTCTGGAAACACCATATATTTT.

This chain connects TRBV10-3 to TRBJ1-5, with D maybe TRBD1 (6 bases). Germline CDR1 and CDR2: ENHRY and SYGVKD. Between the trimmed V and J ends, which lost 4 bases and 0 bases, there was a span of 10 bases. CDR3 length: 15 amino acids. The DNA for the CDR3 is TGTGCCATCAGTGGGACAGCTAATAGCAATCAGCCCCAGCATTTT. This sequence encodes CAISGTANSNQPQHF.

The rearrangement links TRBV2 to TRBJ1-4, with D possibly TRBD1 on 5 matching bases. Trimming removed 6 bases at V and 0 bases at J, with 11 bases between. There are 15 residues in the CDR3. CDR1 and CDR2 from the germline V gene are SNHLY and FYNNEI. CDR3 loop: CASRPDSSTNEKLFF. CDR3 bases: TGTGCCAGCAGACCCGACAGTTCAACTAATGAAAAACTGTTTTTT.

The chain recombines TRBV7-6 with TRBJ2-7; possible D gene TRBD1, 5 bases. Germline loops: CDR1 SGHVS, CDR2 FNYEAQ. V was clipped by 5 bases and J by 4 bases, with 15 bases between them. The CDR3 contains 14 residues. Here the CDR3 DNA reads TGTGCCAGCAGCCCCTCTAGGGGTACGTACGAGCAGTACTTC. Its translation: CASSPSRGTYEQYF.

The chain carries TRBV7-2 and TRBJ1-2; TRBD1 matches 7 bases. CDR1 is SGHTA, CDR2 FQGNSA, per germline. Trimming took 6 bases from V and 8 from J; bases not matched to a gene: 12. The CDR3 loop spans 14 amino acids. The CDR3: CASSPPTGLRGYTF. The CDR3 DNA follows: TGTGCCAGCAGTCCCCCGACAGGGTTAAGAGGCTACACCTTC. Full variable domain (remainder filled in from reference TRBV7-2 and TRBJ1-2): GAGVSQSPSNKVTEKGKDVELRCDPISGHTALYWYRQSLGQGLEFLIYFQGNSAPDKSGLPSDRFSAERTGGSVSTLTIQRTQQEDSAVYLCASSPPTGLRGYTFGSGTRLTVV.

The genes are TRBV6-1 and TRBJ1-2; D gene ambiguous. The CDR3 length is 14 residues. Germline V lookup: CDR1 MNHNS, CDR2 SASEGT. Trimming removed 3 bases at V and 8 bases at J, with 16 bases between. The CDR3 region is CASSDRNRQRGYTF. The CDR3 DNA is TGTGCCAGCAGTGATAGGAATAGGCAGCGAGGCTACACCTTC.

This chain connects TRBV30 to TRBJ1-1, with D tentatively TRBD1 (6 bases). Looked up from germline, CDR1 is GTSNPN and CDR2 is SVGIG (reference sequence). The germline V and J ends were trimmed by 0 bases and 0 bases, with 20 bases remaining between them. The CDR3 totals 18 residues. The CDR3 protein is CAWSVQRRTAPMNTEAFF. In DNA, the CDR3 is TGTGCCTGGAGTGTACAAAGAAGGACAGCTCCGATGAACACTGAAGCTTTCTTT.

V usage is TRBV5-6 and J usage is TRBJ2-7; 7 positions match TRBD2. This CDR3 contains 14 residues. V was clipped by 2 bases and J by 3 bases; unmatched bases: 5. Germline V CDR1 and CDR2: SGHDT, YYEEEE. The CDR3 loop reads CASSLTSENYEQYF. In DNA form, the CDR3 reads TGTGCCAGCAGCTTAACTAGCGAAAACTACGAGCAGTACTTC.

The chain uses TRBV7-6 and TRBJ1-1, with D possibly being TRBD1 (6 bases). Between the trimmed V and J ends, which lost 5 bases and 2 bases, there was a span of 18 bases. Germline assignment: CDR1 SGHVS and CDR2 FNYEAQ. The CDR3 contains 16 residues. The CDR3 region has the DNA TGTGCCAGCAGCCGATCCAGGACAGACTACAACACTGAAGCTTTCTTT. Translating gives CASSRSRTDYNTEAFF.

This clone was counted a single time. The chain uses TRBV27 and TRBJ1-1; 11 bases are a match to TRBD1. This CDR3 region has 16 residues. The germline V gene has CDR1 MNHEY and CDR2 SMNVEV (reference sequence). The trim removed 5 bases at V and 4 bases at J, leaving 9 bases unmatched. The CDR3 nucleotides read TGTGCCAGCAGTCCGCGGACAGGGGGCTTTAGCACTGAAGCTTTCTTT. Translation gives CASSPRTGGFSTEAFF.

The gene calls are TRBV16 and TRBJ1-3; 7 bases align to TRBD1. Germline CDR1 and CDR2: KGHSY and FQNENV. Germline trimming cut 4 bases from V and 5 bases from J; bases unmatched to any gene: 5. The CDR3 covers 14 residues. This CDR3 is CASSRTGVRNTIYF. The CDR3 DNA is TGTGCCAGCAGCCGTACAGGGGTGAGAAACACCATATATTTT. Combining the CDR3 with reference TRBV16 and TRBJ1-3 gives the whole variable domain GEEVAQTPKHLVRGEGQKAKLYCAPIKGHSYVFWYQQVLKNEFKFLISFQNENVFDETGMPKERFSAKCLPNSPCSLEIQATKLEDSAVYFCASSRTGVRNTIYFGEGSWLTVV.

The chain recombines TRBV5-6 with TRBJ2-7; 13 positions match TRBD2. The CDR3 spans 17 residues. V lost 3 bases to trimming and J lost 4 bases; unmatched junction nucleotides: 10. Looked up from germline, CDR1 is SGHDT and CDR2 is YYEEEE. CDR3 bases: TGTGCCAGCAGCTATGGACTAGCGGGGGCTCAGGATTACGAGCAGTACTTC. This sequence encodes CASSYGLAGAQDYEQYF.

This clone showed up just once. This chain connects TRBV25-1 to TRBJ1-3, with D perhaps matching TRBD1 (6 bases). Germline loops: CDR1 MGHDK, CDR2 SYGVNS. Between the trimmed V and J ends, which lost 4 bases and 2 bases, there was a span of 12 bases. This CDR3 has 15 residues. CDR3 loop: CASSARGFPGNTIYF. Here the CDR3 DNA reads TGTGCCAGCAGTGCGAGGGGGTTTCCTGGAAACACCATATATTTT.

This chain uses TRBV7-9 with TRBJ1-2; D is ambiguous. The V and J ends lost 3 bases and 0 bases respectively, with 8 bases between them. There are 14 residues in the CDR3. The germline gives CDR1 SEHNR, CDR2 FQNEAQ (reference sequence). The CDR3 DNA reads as TGTGCCAGCAGCTTCCTTGCGGCTAACTATGGCTACACCTTC. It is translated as CASSFLAANYGYTF.